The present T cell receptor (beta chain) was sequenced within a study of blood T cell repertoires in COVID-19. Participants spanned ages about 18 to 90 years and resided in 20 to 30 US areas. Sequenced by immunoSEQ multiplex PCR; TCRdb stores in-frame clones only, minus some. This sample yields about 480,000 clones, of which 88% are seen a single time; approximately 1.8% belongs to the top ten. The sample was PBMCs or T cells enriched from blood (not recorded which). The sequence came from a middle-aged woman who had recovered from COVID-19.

CDR3 sequence (DNA): TGTGCCAGCTCACCCAGGCCAGGGTACAGTAGGGCGGACACTGAAGCTTTCTTT. It is translated as CASSPRPGYSRADTEAFF. The chain couples TRBV18 to TRBJ1-1, with D perhaps TRBD1 (5 bases). Germline CDR1 and CDR2: KGHSH and LQKENI. The CDR3 loop spans 18 amino acids. With 3 bases removed from V and 3 bases from J, the gap between germline ends came to 23 bases.